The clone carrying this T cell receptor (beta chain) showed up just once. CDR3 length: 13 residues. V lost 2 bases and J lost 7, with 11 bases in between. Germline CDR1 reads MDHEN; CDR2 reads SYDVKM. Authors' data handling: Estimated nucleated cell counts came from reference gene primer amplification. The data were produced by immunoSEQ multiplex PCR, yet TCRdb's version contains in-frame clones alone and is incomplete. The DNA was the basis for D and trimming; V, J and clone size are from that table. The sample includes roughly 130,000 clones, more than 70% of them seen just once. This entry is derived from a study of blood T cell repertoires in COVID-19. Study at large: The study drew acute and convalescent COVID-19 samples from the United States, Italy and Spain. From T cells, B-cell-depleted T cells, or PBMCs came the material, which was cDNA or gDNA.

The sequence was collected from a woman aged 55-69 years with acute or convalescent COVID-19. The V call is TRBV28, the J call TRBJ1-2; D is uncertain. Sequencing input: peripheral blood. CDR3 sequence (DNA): TGTGCCAGCAGTTTAACGGGGTGGGGTGGCTACACCTTC. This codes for CASSLTGWGGYTF.